This entry is about one TCR beta chain. What it binds is not known. This sample is part of a study of long-term antiretroviral therapy in people with HIV. General study results and limits: Increased diversity was seen after ART, yet it remained lower than in transplant donor controls.

Assay version v3.0 of immunoSEQ was used, and it was run at survey level. Method: immunoSEQ multiplex PCR; TCRdb's copy keeps in-frame clones and lacks some. Of under 10,000 clones in the sample, roughly 84% were seen once. CDR1 and CDR2 (germline): SNHLY, FYNNEI. This CDR3 region has 14 residues. The V and J ends lost 7 bases and 1 base respectively, with 14 bases between them. The source material was unsorted PBMCs, sampled 0.3 years before starting antiretroviral therapy. This clonotype originated in a man aged 30-40 years with HIV. The chain combines TRBV2 with TRBJ2-7, with a weak D call TRBD1 (5 bases). DNA for the CDR3: TGTGCCAGCACCAGACAGTTTAGTTCCTACGAGCAGTACTTC. Protein: CASTRQFSSYEQYF.